This passage covers 18 T cell receptor beta chains from one sample sequenced in a study of shared clonotypes between healthy human individuals (dated by TCRdb to about 2020). Library generation was performed with the immunoSEQ multiplex PCR assay. TCRdb holds this immuneACCESS table with in-frame rearrangements only. Some clones are missing; in checked studies, unresolved V genes explain under half, and the rest has no known cause. The sample has around 980,000 clones on record, approximately 80% of them singletons. Jointly, the top ten make up 0.6% to 0.75% of the sample. Sequences were obtained from memory CD4+ T cells from PBMCs. The sample's cell subset or site, from its label and the paper: CD45RA-negative fraction. Receptors were obtained from a man younger than 35 in good health. Some clones in this sample may be carry-over from other donors' samples.

The sample holds a few counts of this clone. Here the CDR3 reads CASGLAGSLSYEQYF. CDR3 in DNA: TGTGCCAGCGGACTAGCGGGATCCCTCTCCTACGAGCAGTACTTC. This chain uses TRBV5-4 with TRBJ2-7; 12 bases are a match to TRBD2. Germline V gene data show CDR1 as SGHNT and CDR2 as YYREEE (reference sequence). V lost 7 bases to trimming and J lost 0 bases; unmatched junction nucleotides: 5. CDR3 length equals 15 residues. Together with reference TRBV5-4 and TRBJ2-7, the CDR3 gives the full variable domain: ETGVTQSPTHLIKTRGQQVTLRCSSQSGHNTVSWYQQALGQGPQFIFQYYREEENGRGNFPPRFSGLQFPNYSSELNVNALELDDSALYLCASGLAGSLSYEQYFGPGTRLTVT.

The rearrangement uses TRBV7-8 and TRBJ1-5; 8 positions match TRBD1. Germline values: CDR1 SGHVS, CDR2 FQNEAQ. Trimming took 1 base from V and 6 from J; bases not matched to a gene: 2. The CDR3 length is 14 residues. This CDR3 is CASSLGQGIQPQHF. The CDR3 bases are TGTGCCAGCAGCTTAGGACAGGGGATTCAGCCCCAGCATTTT.

As concerns this clone: This clone may be a read error of a much larger clone one base away. The same CDR3 also results from other DNA sequences found in this sample. The chain couples TRBV11-3 to TRBJ2-3; D gene uncertain. There are 12 residues in the CDR3. V lost 1 base to trimming and J lost 5 bases, with 4 bases between them. Germline V CDR1 and CDR2: SGHNT, YENEEA. The CDR3 spells CASSLGRDTQYF. CDR3 in DNA: TGTGCCAGCAGCTTAGGACGAGATACGCAGTATTTT.

The V and J genes are TRBV11-2 and TRBJ1-4; D not certain. The germline V gene encodes CDR1 SGHAT and CDR2 FQNNGV. This CDR3 contains 14 residues. Trimming pared 5 bases from V and 8 bases from J, leaving 15 bases between. The DNA for the CDR3 is TGTGCCAGCAGCCTACGCTTGGGCGGAGAAAAACTGTTTTTT. It yields the protein CASSLRLGGEKLFF.

This clone was found many times. J is TRBJ1-1 and V is TRBV6-5; TRBD1 might be the D (5 bases). This CDR3 is 16 amino acids long. Trimming cost V 2 bases and J 2 bases, with 15 bases left between them. Germline V gene sequence: CDR1 MNHEY, CDR2 SVGAGI. This CDR3 is CASSYRAGSVNTEAFF. The CDR3 region has the DNA TGTGCCAGCAGTTACCGGGCAGGGTCGGTAAACACTGAAGCTTTCTTT.

This clone was counted between two and nine times. The rearrangement uses TRBV5-1 and TRBJ1-4; tentative D call: TRBD1 (5 bases). The V gene lost 4 bases and the J gene lost 0 bases, with 10 bases spanning the gap. CDR3 length equals 15 residues. CDR1 and CDR2 (germline): SGHRS, YFSETQ. Here the CDR3 reads CASSPRGATNEKLFF. Here the CDR3 DNA reads TGCGCCAGCAGCCCCCGGGGCGCAACTAATGAAAAACTGTTTTTT.

Points on this clone: In the same sample, other DNA sequences code for this CDR3. The gene calls are TRBV5-1 and TRBJ2-5; 8 bases match TRBD1. V was clipped by 0 bases and J by 3 bases; unmatched bases: 4. The CDR3 length is 15 residues. CDR1 is SGHRS and CDR2 is YFSETQ in the germline V gene. Here the CDR3 DNA reads TGCGCCAGCAGCTTGGAAGCAGGGGGCGAAGAGACCCAGTACTTC. It is translated as CASSLEAGGEETQYF.

Many counts were recorded for this clone. The V and J genes are TRBV5-4 and TRBJ1-4, with 8 bases that match TRBD1. The V gene end was trimmed by 4 bases and the J gene end by 2 bases; junction bases not matched to a gene: 7. Germline CDR1 and CDR2: SGHNT and YYREEE (reference sequence). This CDR3 comprises 16 residues. The CDR3 nucleotides read TGTGCCAGCAGCACCCAAGGACAGGGCACTAATGAAAAACTGTTTTTT. Translation: CASSTQGQGTNEKLFF.

To note about this clone: A single base separates this from a much larger clone, so it may be a read error. This sequence joins TRBV4-2 and TRBJ2-5, with TRBD2 matching 14 bases. The CDR3 is 20 residues long. V lost 2 bases, J lost 4 bases, and 15 bases stayed unmatched. The germline V gene has CDR1 LGHNA and CDR2 YNFKEQ. CDR3 DNA: TGTGCCAGCAGCCAATCTATTCCGGGACTAGCGGGAGTGAATCGAGAGACCCAGTACTTC. Its translation: CASSQSIPGLAGVNRETQYF.

This chain uses TRBV5-4 with TRBJ2-3; 8 positions agree with TRBD2. Germline V CDR1 and CDR2: SGHNT, YYREEE (reference sequence). This CDR3 contains 16 residues. J gave up 1 base and V 4 bases, and 8 bases lay outside the gene matches. The chain's CDR3 is CASSAGGVSGTDTQYF. The CDR3 DNA sequence: TGTGCCAGCAGCGCCGGGGGGGTTTCGGGCACAGATACGCAGTATTTT.

A word on this clone: Other DNA sequences of this sample code for an identical CDR3. The gene calls are TRBV2 and TRBJ2-7; 10 nucleotides agree with TRBD2. Unmatched junction bases numbered 9, after V lost 6 bases and J lost 4 bases. The length of the CDR3 is 15 residues. Germline CDR1 SNHLY, CDR2 FYNNEI. This CDR3 reads CASRWGTSGNYEQYF. CDR3 sequence (DNA): TGTGCCAGCAGGTGGGGAACTAGCGGGAATTACGAGCAGTACTTC.

The genes are TRBV30 and TRBJ2-4; 9 nucleotides agree with TRBD2. The CDR3 consists of 15 residues. The germline V gene has CDR1 GTSNPN and CDR2 SVGIG (reference sequence). The trim removed 1 base at V and 7 bases at J, leaving 8 bases unmatched. Here the CDR3 reads CAWSAAAGGLNIQYF. CDR3 nucleotides: TGTGCCTGGAGTGCCGCAGCGGGAGGTCTGAACATTCAGTACTTC.

This clone was recorded only once. This chain joins TRBV2 and TRBJ1-1, with D maybe TRBD1 (5 bases). Germline lookup yields CDR1 SNHLY and CDR2 FYNNEI. The ends were cut back, 3 bases at V and 4 bases at J, with 6 bases in the middle. This CDR3 is 12 amino acids long. The CDR3 region is CASSDGGTEAFF. In DNA form, the CDR3 reads TGTGCCAGCAGTGACGGGGGCACTGAAGCTTTCTTT. The full variable domain, completed using reference TRBV2 and TRBJ1-1, is EPEVTQTPSHQVTQMGQEVILRCVPISNHLYFYWYRQILGQKVEFLVSFYNNEISEKSEIFDDQFSVERPDGSNFTLKIRSTKLEDSAMYFCASSDGGTEAFFGQGTRLTVV.

The V gene is TRBV6-1, the J gene TRBJ2-7, with 11 bases fitting TRBD1. The V and J ends lost 10 bases and 2 bases, in that order; junction bases with no gene match: 7. The CDR3 is 14 residues long. Germline lookup yields CDR1 MNHNS and CDR2 SASEGT. The CDR3, as DNA: TGTGCCACAAGAGGGACAGGGGGTCCCTACGAGCAGTACTTC. Translated: CATRGTGGPYEQYF.

The V call is TRBV7-9, the J call TRBJ1-5, with D uncertain. Germline V lookup: CDR1 SEHNR, CDR2 FQNEAQ (reference sequence). The germline V and J ends were trimmed by 2 bases and 5 bases, with 7 bases remaining between them. The CDR3 sequence is 13 residues long. This chain's CDR3 is CASSLWDHQPQHF. The CDR3, as DNA: TGTGCCAGCAGCTTATGGGATCATCAGCCCCAGCATTTT.

The J gene is TRBJ2-7, the V gene TRBV4-3, with TRBD1 as a possible D gene (6 bases). Germline CDR1 LGHNA, CDR2 YSLEER. Trimming stripped 0 bases from V and 4 bases from J, with 13 bases between. The CDR3 covers 15 residues. The CDR3 nucleotides are TGCGCCAGCAGCCAAGATAGCCAGGGGACGTACGAGCAGTACTTC. This encodes CASSQDSQGTYEQYF.

The rearrangement uses TRBV2 and TRBJ2-2; 9 bases are shared with TRBD1. The CDR3 loop spans 15 amino acids. After removal of 5 bases from V and 6 bases from J, the junction contained 7 bases not matched to a gene. Per the germline V gene, CDR1 is SNHLY and CDR2 is FYNNEI. CDR3 sequence reads: CASSWDRVYAGELFF. The CDR3 region has the DNA TGTGCCAGCAGTTGGGACAGGGTTTACGCCGGGGAGCTGTTTTTT.

This clone was seen only once. J is TRBJ1-4 and V is TRBV7-2, with a possible D match to TRBD1 (6 bases). Per the germline V gene, CDR1 is SGHTA and CDR2 is FQGNSA. This CDR3 spans 14 amino acids. Trimming shortened V by 5 bases and J by 15 bases, and 22 bases separated the two germline ends. The CDR3 nucleotides read TGTGCCAGCAGCCCTACGTTTTCGGGGGGCGTAGTGTTTTTT. It codes for CASSPTFSGGVVFF. Variable domain in full (rest from reference TRBV7-2 and TRBJ1-4): GAGVSQSPSNKVTEKGKDVELRCDPISGHTALYWYRQSLGQGLEFLIYFQGNSAPDKSGLPSDRFSAERTGGSVSTLTIQRTQQEDSAVYLCASSPTFSGGVVFFGSGTQLSVL.